This TCR beta chain was recorded in a study of T cells in Graves' hyperthyroidism and ophthalmopathy. The ends lost 5 bases at V and 7 bases at J; junction bases unmatched: 9. This CDR3 has 15 residues. Amplification targeted TCR beta CDR3 regions from RNA transcripts. An initial round of RT-PCR targeting the TCR CDR3 relied on the HTBI primer set. Via MiXCR, TCRdb re-called the multiplex PCR reads, giving one row per CDR3 protein. Among about 640,000 distinct CDR3 sequences listed, just under 45% were seen once. The chain employs TRBV12-3 or TRBV12-4 and TRBJ1-4, with 8 nucleotides matching TRBD1. What was sequenced was peripheral blood or thyroid tissue (not recorded which). The clonotype comes from an adult man with Graves' disease, either hyperthyroidism or ophthalmopathy (not recorded which). The CDR3 nucleotides read TGTGCCAGCAGTACCGCAGGGGGCTTGGTTGAAAAACTGTTTTTT. Protein: CASSTAGGLVEKLFF.